Listed below are T cell receptor beta chains from one sample, sequenced in a study of blood T cell repertoires in COVID-19. Assay used: immunoSEQ multiplex PCR; TCRdb lists only in-frame clones, some missing. The sample shows a few hundred thousand clones, 92% of them seen only once. The specimen was PBMCs or T cells enriched from blood (not recorded which). The receptors stem from a woman in her twenties or thirties who had recovered from COVID-19. Each CDR3 is given with its conserved first and last residue. The order of the fields is clone size, D gene, V gene, J gene, CDR3 DNA, CDR3 protein. A D gene is named only where the DNA matches it firmly. A clone size is listed for some rows: how often the clone was seen (once, few, many), or a class if it is expanded.

once,NA,TRBV4-1,TRBJ1-1,TGCGCCAGCAGCCAAGAAGGCGGCTCCATGAACACTGAAGCTTTCTTT,CASSQEGGSMNTEAFF
NA,TRBD1,TRBV7-9,TRBJ1-6,TGTGCCAGCAGCTCCCGGGACAGGTCACCCCTCCACTTT,CASSSRDRSPLHF
few,TRBD1,TRBV19,TRBJ1-1,TGTGCCAGTAGTAACCCACCCAACGCGGACAGGGAAGTAGCAGCTCACACTGAAGCTTTCTTT,CASSNPPNADREVAAHTEAFF
NA,NA,TRBV6-5,TRBJ2-7,TGTGCCAGCGGAGTTAGGGGAAGGCGCGAGCAGTACTTC,CASGVRGRREQYF
NA,TRBD2,TRBV5-5,TRBJ2-4,TGTGCCAGCAGCTTGAGAGCTAGCGGGGGAGGGGCCAAAAACATTCAGTACTTC,CASSLRASGGGAKNIQYF
NA,NA,TRBV28,TRBJ2-6,TGTGCCAGCAGTTTAGGACTTCTGGATGGGGCCAACGTCCTGACTTTC,CASSLGLLDGANVLTF
once,TRBD2,TRBV7-8,TRBJ2-1,TGTGCCAGCAGCTTGCCGGGACTAGCTTCGACTGTGCAGTTCTTC,CASSLPGLASTVQFF
NA,NA,TRBV28,TRBJ2-2,TGTGCCAGCAGTTTAGGTGGGCAGCCTTCGAACACCGGGGAGCTGTTTTTT,CASSLGGQPSNTGELFF
NA,TRBD1,TRBV6-4,TRBJ2-4,TGTGCCAGTGCTGAGGGGGCAGGTGGCATTCAGTACTTC,CASAEGAGGIQYF
few,NA,TRBV21-1,TRBJ2-7,TGTGCCAGCAGCAAAGCGCGGAGGCCTCGCTACGAGCAGTACTTC,CASSKARRPRYEQYF
NA,NA,TRBV27,TRBJ2-7,TGTGCCAGCAGTTCCCCCTTGGGGGGAACCGAGCAGTACTTC,CASSSPLGGTEQYF
few,NA,TRBV29-1,TRBJ1-3,TGCAGCGTTGTCGTAGGAAACACCATATATTTT,CSVVVGNTIYF
NA,NA,TRBV28,TRBJ1-2,TGTGCCAGCAGCCTCGACCTGGCGGTCTATGGCTACACCTTC,CASSLDLAVYGYTF
few,TRBD1,TRBV12-3/TRBV12-4,TRBJ1-2,TGTGCCAGCAGCGACCGGGACAGGGGTGGCTACACCTTC,CASSDRDRGGYTF
NA,TRBD1,TRBV19,TRBJ1-5,TGTGCCACCCGAACCGGGACAGCTGGTAATCAGCCCCAGCATTTT,CATRTGTAGNQPQHF
NA,NA,TRBV29-1,TRBJ1-2,TGCAGCGTTGAAGCTTCCGACAGCTATGGCTACACCTTC,CSVEASDSYGYTF
once,TRBD1,TRBV18,TRBJ1-4,TGTGCCAGCTCACCAAGACAGGGGGACGCCAATGAAAAACTGTTTTTT,CASSPRQGDANEKLFF
NA,NA,TRBV5-6,TRBJ1-2,TGTGCCAGCAGCCAAGGGACGGGAGCCTATGGCTACACCTTC,CASSQGTGAYGYTF
NA,TRBD1,TRBV29-1,TRBJ2-7,TGCAGCGTCGGACAGGGGGCCTACGAGCAGTACTTC,CSVGQGAYEQYF
NA,NA,TRBV7-2,TRBJ1-6,TGTGCCAGCAGCTTAGCTGGGGGGGTTGGTTCACCCCTCCACTTT,CASSLAGGVGSPLHF
NA,TRBD2,TRBV27,TRBJ2-1,TGTGCCAGCAGCCGACCCCCCGGGGGGGTCAGTTCCTACAATGAGCAGTTCTTC,CASSRPPGGVSSYNEQFF
NA,TRBD1,TRBV5-1,TRBJ1-1,TGCGCCAGCAGCTACGCAGGGGGCCGGGAGGCTTTCTTT,CASSYAGGREAFF
NA,TRBD1,TRBV3-1/TRBV3-2,TRBJ2-7,TGTGCCAGCAGCACAATTCACCGGGACAGGGGTCCCTACGAGCAGTACTTC,CASSTIHRDRGPYEQYF
NA,TRBD2,TRBV9,TRBJ2-3,TGTGCCAGCAGCGTAGCGGGAGGGGGTACAGATACGCAGTATTTT,CASSVAGGGTDTQYF
once,NA,TRBV28,TRBJ1-6,TGTGCCAGCAGTTTACAGGGGTATAATTCACCCCTCCACTTT,CASSLQGYNSPLHF
NA,NA,TRBV5-4,TRBJ1-1,TGTGCCAGCAGCCCACAGGGCCAGGCCGCTTTCTTT,CASSPQGQAAFF
NA,NA,TRBV28,TRBJ1-2,TGTGCCAGCAGTTTATCCCTTAGAGCTAACTATGGCTACACCTTC,CASSLSLRANYGYTF
NA,TRBD1,TRBV27,TRBJ2-1,TGTGCCAGCAGTTCTCGGGACAGGGGCTCCTACAATGAGCAGTTCTTC,CASSSRDRGSYNEQFF
NA,TRBD2,TRBV4-1,TRBJ2-1,TGCGCCAGCAGCCAAGCGGGAATAGCGGGAGGGCAATCCAATGAGCAGTTCTTC,CASSQAGIAGGQSNEQFF
few,NA,TRBV6-5,TRBJ2-3,TGTGCCAGCAGTTCCCGGACTAACACAGATACGCAGTATTTT,CASSSRTNTDTQYF
NA,NA,TRBV28,TRBJ1-5,TGTGCCAGCAGTTTCTATTCAGGGGTTCAGCCCCAGCATTTT,CASSFYSGVQPQHF
NA,NA,TRBV4-1,TRBJ2-2,TGCGCCAGCGGTCGAAGGGAGACCGGGGAGCTGTTTTTT,CASGRRETGELFF
NA,NA,TRBV24-1,TRBJ2-1,TGTGCCACCAGTGATTTCGATGAGCAGTTCTTC,CATSDFDEQFF
NA,NA,TRBV19,TRBJ1-2,TGTGCCAGTAGCCAGGGGAAGGGTGGCTACACCTTC,CASSQGKGGYTF
NA,TRBD2,TRBV5-1,TRBJ2-7,TGCGCCAGCAGGCCGGGACTAGCGGGAGGGCCAGAATTATACGAGCAGTACTTC,CASRPGLAGGPELYEQYF